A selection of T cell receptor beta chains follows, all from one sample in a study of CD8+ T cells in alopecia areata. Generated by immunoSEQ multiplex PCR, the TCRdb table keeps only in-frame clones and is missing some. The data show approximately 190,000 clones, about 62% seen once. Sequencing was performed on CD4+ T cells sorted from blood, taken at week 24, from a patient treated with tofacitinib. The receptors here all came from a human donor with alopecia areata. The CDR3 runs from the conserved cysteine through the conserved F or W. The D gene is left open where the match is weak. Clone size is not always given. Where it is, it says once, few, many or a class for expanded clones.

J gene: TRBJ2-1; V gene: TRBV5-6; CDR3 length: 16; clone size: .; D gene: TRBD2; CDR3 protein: CASSFLGTSGGNEQFF; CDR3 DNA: TGTGCCAGCAGCTTCTTGGGGACTAGCGGGGGGAATGAGCAGTTCTTC
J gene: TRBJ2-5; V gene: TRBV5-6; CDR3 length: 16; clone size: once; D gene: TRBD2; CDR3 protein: CASSLDMPSGRGTQYF; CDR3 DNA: TGTGCCAGCAGCTTGGACATGCCTAGCGGTAGGGGGACCCAGTACTTC
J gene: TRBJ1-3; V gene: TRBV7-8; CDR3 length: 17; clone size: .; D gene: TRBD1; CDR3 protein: CASSLVPETGAGNTIYF; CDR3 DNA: TGTGCCAGCAGCTTAGTTCCCGAGACAGGGGCTGGAAACACCATATATTTT
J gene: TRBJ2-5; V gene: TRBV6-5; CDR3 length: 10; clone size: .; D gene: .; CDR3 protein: CASGRETQYF; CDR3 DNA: TGTGCCAGCGGACGAGAGACCCAGTACTTC
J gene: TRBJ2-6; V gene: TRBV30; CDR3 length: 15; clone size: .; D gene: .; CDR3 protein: CAWSDGPPGANVLTF; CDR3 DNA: TGTGCCTGGAGTGACGGACCCCCTGGGGCCAACGTCCTGACTTTC
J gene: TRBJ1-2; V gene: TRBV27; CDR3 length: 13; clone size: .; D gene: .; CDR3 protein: CASMRADAYGYTF; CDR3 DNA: TGTGCATCCATGAGAGCGGACGCCTATGGCTACACCTTC
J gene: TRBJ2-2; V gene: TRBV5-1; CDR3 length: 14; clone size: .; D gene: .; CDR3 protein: CASSVNRNTGELFF; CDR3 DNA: TGCGCCAGCAGCGTAAACAGGAACACCGGGGAGCTGTTTTTT
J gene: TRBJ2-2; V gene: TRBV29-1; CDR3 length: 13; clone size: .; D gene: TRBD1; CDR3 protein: CSVSQGAAGELFF; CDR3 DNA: TGCAGCGTTTCACAGGGGGCAGCCGGGGAGCTGTTTTTT
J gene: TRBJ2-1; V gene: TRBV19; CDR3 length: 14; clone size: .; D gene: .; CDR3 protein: CASSVRPGHNEQFF; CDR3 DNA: TGTGCCAGTAGTGTTCGCCCGGGGCACAATGAGCAGTTCTTC
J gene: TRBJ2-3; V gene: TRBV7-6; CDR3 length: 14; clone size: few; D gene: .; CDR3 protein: CASGKGVNTDTQYF; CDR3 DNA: TGTGCCAGCGGAAAAGGGGTGAACACAGATACGCAGTATTTT
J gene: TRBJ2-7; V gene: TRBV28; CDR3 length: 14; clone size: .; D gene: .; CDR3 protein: CASSRGDYSYEQYF; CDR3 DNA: TGTGCCAGCAGTCGGGGAGACTACTCCTACGAGCAGTACTTC
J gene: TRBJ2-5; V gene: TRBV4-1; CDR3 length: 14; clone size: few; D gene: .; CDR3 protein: CASSHEPGGETQYF; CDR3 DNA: TGCGCCAGCAGCCATGAGCCTGGGGGAGAGACCCAGTACTTC
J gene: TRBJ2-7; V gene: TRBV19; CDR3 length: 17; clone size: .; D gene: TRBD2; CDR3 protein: CASSMAASGGNSYEQYF; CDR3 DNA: TGTGCCAGTAGTATGGCCGCTAGCGGGGGAAATTCCTACGAGCAGTACTTC
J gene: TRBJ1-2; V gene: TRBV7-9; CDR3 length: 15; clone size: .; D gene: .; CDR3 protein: CASSLAGTSNYGYTF; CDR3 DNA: TGTGCCAGCAGCTTAGCAGGGACATCCAACTATGGCTACACCTTC
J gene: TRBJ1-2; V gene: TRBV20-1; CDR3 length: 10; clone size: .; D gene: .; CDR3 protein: CSAYRDGYTF; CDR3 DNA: TGCAGTGCGTACAGGGATGGCTACACCTTC
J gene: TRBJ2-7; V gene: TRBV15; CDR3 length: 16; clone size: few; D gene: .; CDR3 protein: CATSRDFTRGNLEQYF; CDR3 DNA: TGTGCCACCAGCAGAGATTTTACGAGGGGCAACCTCGAGCAGTACTTC
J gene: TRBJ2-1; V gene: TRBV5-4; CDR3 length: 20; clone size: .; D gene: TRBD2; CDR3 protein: CASSLGPDYPRAGGYNEQFF; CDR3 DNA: TGTGCCAGCAGCTTGGGGCCTGATTACCCACGGGCGGGGGGCTACAATGAGCAGTTCTTC
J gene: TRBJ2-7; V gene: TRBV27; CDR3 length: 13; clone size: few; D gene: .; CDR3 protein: CASRARASDEQYF; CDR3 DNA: TGTGCCAGCAGGGCTAGGGCTAGCGACGAGCAGTACTTC